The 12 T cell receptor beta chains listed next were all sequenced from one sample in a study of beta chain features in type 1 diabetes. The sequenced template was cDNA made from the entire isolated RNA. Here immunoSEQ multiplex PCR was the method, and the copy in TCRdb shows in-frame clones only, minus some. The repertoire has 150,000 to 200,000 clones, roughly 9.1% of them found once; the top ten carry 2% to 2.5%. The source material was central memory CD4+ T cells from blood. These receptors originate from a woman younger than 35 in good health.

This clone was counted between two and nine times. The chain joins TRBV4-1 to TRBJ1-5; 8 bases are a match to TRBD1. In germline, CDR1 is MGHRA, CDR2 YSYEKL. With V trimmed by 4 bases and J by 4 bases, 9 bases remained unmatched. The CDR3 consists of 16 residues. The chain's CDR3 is CASSPSGQGSNQPQHF. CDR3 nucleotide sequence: TGCGCCAGCAGCCCCTCAGGACAGGGCTCAAATCAGCCCCAGCATTTT.

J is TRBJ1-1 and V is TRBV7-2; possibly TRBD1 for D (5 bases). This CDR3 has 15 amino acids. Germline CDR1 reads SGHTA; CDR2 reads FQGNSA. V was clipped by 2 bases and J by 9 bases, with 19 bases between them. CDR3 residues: CASSLKGFGGSQAFF. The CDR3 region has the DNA TGTGCCAGCAGCTTAAAGGGTTTTGGGGGGAGCCAAGCTTTCTTT.

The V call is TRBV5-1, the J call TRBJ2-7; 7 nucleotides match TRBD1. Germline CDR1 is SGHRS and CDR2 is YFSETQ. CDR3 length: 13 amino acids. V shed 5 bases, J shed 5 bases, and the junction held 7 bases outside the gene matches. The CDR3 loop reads CASSSEGANEQYF. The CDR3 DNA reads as TGCGCCAGCAGTAGCGAGGGGGCGAACGAGCAGTACTTC.

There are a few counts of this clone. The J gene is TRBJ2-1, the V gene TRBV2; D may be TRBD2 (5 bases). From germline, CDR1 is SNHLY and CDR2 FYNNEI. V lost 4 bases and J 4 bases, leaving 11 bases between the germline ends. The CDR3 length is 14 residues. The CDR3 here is CASSGRTAYNEQFF. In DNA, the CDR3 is TGTGCCAGCAGTGGTAGGACTGCTTACAATGAGCAGTTCTTC.

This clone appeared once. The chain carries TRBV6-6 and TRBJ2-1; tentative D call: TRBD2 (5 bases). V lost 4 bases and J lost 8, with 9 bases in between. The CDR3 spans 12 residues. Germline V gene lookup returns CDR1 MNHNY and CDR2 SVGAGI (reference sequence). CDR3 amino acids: CASSWGSDEQFF. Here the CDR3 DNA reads TGTGCCAGCAGTTGGGGTAGCGATGAGCAGTTCTTC.

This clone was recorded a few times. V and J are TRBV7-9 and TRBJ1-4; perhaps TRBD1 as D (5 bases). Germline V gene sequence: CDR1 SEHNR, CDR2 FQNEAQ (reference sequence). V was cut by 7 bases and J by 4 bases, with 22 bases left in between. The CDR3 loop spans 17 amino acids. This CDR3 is CASNPYPSSGLNEKLFF. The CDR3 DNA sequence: TGTGCCAGCAACCCTTACCCTTCGTCGGGACTTAATGAAAAACTGTTTTTT.

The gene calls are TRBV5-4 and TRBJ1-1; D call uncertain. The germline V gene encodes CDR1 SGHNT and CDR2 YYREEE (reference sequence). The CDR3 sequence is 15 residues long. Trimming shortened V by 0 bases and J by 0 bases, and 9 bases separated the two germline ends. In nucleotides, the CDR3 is TGTGCCAGCAGCTTGGCGGTAGAGGTGAACACTGAAGCTTTCTTT. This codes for CASSLAVEVNTEAFF.

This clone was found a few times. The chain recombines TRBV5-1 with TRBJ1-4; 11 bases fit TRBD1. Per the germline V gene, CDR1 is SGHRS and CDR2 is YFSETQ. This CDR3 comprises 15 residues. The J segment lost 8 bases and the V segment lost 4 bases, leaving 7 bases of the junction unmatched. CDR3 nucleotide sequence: TGCGCCAGCAGCGGACAGGGGGCCGGTAGCGAAAAACTGTTTTTT. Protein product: CASSGQGAGSEKLFF.

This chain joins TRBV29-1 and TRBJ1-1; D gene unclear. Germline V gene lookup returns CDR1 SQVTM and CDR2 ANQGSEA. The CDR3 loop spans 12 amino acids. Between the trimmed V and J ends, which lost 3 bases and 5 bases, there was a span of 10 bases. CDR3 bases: TGCAGCGTTGAGGAGAAGGCAACTGAAGCTTTCTTT. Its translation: CSVEEKATEAFF.

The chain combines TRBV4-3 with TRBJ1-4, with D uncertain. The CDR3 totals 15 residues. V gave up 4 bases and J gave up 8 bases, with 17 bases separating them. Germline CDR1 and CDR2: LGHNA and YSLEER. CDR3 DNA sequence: TGCGCCAGCAGCCCCAAACCCCCCAAGCGGGAAAAACTGTTTTTT. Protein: CASSPKPPKREKLFF.

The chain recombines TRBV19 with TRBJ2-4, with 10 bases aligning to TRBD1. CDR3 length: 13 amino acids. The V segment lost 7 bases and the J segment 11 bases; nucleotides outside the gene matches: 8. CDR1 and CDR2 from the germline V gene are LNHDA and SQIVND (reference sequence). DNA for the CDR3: TGTGCCAGTACAGCCCGGGACAGGGGTCTTCAGTACTTC. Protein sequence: CASTARDRGLQYF. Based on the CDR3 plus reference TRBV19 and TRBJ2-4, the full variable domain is DGGITQSPKYLFRKEGQNVTLSCEQNLNHDAMYWYRQDPGQGLRLIYYSQIVNDFQKGDIAEGYSVSREKKESFPLTVTSAQKNPTAFYLCASTARDRGLQYFGAGTRLSVL.

Here the CDR3 reads CASSPGEGTTTLNTEAFF. The DNA of the CDR3 is TGTGCCAGCTCACCAGGGGAAGGGACTACTACTTTGAACACTGAAGCTTTCTTT. The V call is TRBV18, the J call TRBJ1-1; perhaps TRBD1 as D (5 bases). CDR3 length equals 18 residues. Deletions cut 2 bases from V and 0 bases from J, with 19 bases between. CDR1 is KGHSH, CDR2 LQKENI, per germline. Supplemented by reference TRBV18 and TRBJ1-1, the full variable domain reads NAGVMQNPRHLVRRRGQEARLRCSPMKGHSHVYWYRQLPEEGLKFMVYLQKENIIDESGMPKERFSAEFPKEGPSILRIQQVVRGDSAAYFCASSPGEGTTTLNTEAFFGQGTRLTVV.